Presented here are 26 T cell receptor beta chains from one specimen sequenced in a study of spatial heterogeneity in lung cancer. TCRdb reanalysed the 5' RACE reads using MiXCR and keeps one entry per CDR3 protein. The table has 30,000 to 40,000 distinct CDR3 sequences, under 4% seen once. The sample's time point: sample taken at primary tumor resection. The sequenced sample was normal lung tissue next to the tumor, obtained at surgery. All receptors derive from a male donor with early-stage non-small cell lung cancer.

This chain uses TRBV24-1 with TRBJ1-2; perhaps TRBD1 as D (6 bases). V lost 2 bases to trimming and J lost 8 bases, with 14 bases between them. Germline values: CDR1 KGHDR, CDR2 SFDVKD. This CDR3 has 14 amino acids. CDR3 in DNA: TGTGCCACCAGTGATTCAGGACAGCCGACAGGCTACACCTTC. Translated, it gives CATSDSGQPTGYTF.

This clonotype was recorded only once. This chain's CDR3 is CASSSQGVDTGELFF. Written as DNA, the CDR3 is TGCGCCAGCAGCTCACAGGGGGTTGACACCGGGGAGCTGTTTTTT. This chain links TRBV5-1 with TRBJ2-2; 8 bases are shared with TRBD1. CDR3 length equals 15 residues. V shed 3 bases and J 3 bases; nucleotides not matched to a gene: 4. The germline V gene has CDR1 SGHRS and CDR2 YFSETQ.

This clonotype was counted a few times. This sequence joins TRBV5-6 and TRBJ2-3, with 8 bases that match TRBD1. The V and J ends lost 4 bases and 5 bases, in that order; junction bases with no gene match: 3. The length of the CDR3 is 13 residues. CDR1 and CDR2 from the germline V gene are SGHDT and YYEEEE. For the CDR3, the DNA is TGTGCCAGCAGCAGGACAGGGCTAGATACGCAGTATTTT. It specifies CASSRTGLDTQYF.

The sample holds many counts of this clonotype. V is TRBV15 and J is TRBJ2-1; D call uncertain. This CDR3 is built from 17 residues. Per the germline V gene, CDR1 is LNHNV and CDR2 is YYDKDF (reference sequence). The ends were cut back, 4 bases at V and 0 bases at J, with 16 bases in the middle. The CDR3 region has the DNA TGTGCCACCAGCAACACCCTAGGCCGGGCCTCCTACAATGAGCAGTTCTTC. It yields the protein CATSNTLGRASYNEQFF.

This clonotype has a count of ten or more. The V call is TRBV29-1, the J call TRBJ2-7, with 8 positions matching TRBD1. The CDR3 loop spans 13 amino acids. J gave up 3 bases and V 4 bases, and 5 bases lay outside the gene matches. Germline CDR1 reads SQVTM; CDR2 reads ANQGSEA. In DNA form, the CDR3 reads TGCAGCGTTGCCCGGACAGGGCTCTACGAGCAGTACTTC. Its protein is CSVARTGLYEQYF.

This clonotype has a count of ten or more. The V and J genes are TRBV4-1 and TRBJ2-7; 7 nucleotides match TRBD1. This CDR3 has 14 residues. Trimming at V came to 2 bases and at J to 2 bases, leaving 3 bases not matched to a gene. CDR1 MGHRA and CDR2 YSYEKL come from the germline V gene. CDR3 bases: TGCGCCAGCAGCCAAAGACAGGGTACCTACGAGCAGTACTTC. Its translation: CASSQRQGTYEQYF.

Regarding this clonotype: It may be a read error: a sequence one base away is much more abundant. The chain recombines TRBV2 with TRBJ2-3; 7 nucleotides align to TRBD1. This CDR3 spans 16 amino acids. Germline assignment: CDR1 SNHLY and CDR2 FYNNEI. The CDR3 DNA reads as TGTGCCAGCAGCCCCGGACAGGACATTAGCACAGATAAGCAGTATTTT. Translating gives CASSPGQDISTDKQYF.

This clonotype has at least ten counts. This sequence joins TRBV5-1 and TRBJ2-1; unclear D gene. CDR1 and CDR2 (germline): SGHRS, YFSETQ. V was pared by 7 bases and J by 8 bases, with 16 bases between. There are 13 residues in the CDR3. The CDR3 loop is CASCPEPHYEQFF. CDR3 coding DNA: TGCGCCAGCTGTCCAGAGCCACATTATGAGCAGTTCTTC.

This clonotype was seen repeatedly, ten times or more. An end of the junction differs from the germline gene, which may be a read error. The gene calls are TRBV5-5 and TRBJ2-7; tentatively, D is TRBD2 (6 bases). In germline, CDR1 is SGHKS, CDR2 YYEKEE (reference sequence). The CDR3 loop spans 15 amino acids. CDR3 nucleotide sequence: TGTGCCAGCAGGCGGGATTGGGTGGCTTCCTATGAGCAGTACTTC. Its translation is CASRRDWVASYEQYF.

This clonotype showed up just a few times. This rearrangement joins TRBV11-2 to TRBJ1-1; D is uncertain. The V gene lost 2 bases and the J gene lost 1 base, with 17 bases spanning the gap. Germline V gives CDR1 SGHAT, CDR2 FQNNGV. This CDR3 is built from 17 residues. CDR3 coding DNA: TGTGCCAGCAGCTTAAAGAGGTACGGCACTACGAACACTGAAGCTTTCTTT. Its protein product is CASSLKRYGTTNTEAFF.

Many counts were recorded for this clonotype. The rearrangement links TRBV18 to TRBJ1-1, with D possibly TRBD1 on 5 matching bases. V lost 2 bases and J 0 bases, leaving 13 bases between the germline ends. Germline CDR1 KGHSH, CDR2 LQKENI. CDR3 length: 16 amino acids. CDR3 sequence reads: CASSPGQGALNTEAFF. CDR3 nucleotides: TGTGCCAGCTCACCAGGGCAGGGAGCCCTGAACACTGAAGCTTTCTTT.

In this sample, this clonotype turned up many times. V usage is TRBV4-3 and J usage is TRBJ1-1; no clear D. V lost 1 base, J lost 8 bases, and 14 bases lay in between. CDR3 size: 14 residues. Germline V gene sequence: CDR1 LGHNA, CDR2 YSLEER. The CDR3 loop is CASSQVFGLGEAFF. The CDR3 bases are TGCGCCAGCAGCCAAGTGTTCGGGCTCGGGGAAGCTTTCTTT.

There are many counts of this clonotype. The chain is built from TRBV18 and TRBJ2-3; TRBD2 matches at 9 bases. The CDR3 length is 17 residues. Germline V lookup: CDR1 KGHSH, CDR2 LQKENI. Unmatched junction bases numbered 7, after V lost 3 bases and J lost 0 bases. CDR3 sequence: CASSPFFSGSSTDTQYF. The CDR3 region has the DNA TGTGCCAGCTCACCTTTCTTTAGCGGGAGTAGCACAGATACGCAGTATTTT.

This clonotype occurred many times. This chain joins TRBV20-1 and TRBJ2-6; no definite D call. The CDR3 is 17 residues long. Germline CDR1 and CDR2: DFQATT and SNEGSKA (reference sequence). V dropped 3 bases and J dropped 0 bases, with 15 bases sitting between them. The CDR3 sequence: CSASSDPASSGANVLTF. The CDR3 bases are TGCAGTGCTAGTTCCGATCCCGCGAGCTCTGGGGCCAACGTCCTGACTTTC.

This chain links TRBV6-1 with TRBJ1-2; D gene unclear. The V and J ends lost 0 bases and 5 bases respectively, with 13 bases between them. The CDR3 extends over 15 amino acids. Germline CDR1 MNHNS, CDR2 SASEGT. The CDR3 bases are TGTGCCAGCAGTGAAGCGCAACGGAACTTATATGGCTACACCTTC. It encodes CASSEAQRNLYGYTF.

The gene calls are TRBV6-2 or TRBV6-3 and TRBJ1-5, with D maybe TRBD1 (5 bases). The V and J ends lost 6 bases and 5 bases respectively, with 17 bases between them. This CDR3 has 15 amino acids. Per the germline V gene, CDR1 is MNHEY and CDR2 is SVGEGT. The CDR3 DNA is TGTGCCAGCAGGATAGGGGACGGGTGGGATCAGCCCCAGCATTTT. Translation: CASRIGDGWDQPQHF.

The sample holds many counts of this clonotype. CDR3 loop: CASSLRKPEGRYEQYF. CDR3 nucleotides: TGTGCCAGCAGCTTGAGGAAGCCGGAGGGCCGGTACGAGCAGTACTTC. The chain is built from TRBV5-5 and TRBJ2-7; possible D gene TRBD2, 6 bases. The V end was cut by 1 base, the J end by 4 bases, with 18 bases between. The CDR3 sequence is 16 residues long. Germline CDR1 and CDR2: SGHKS and YYEKEE (reference sequence).

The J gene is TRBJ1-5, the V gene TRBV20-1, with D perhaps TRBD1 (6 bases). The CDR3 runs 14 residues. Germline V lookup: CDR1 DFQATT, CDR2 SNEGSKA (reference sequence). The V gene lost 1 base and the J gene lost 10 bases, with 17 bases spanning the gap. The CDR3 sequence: CSARGGAGVDPQHF. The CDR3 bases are TGCAGTGCTAGAGGGGGGGCAGGCGTTGATCCCCAGCATTTT.

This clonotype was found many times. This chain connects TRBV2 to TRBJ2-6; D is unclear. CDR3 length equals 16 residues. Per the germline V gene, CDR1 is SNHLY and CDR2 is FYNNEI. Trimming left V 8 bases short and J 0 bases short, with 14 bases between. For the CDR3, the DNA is TGTGCCAGCGGAAGAGCAGACTTCTCTGGGGCCAACGTCCTGACTTTC. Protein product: CASGRADFSGANVLTF. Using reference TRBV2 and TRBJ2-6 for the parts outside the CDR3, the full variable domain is EPEVTQTPSHQVTQMGQEVILRCVPISNHLYFYWYRQILGQKVEFLVSFYNNEISEKSEIFDDQFSVERPDGSNFTLKIRSTKLEDSAMYFCASGRADFSGANVLTFGAGSRLTVL.

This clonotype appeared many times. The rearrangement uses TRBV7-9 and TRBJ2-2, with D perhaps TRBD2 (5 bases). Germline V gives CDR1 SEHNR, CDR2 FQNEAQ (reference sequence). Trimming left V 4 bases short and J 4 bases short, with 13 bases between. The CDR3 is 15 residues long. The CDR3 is CASSYGNPGTGELFF. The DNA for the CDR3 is TGTGCCAGCAGCTACGGGAATCCGGGCACCGGGGAGCTGTTTTTT. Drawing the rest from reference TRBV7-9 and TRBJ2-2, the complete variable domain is DTGVSQNPRHKITKRGQNVTFRCDPISEHNRLYWYRQTLGQGPEFLTYFQNEAQLEKSRLLSDRFSAERPKGSFSTLEIQRTEQGDSAMYLCASSYGNPGTGELFFGEGSRLTVL.

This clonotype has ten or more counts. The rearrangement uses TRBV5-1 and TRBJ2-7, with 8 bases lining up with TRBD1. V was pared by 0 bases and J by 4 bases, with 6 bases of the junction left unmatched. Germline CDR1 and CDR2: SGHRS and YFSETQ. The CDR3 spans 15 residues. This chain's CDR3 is CASSLAGTGFYEQYF. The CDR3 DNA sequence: TGCGCCAGCAGCTTGGCCGGGACAGGATTTTACGAGCAGTACTTC.

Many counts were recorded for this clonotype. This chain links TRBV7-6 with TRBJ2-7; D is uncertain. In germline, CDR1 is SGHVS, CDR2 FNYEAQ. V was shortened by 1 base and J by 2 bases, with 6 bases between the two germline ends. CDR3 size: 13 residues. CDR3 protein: CASSLVGTYEQYF. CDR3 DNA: TGTGCCAGCAGCTTAGTAGGGACCTACGAGCAGTACTTC.

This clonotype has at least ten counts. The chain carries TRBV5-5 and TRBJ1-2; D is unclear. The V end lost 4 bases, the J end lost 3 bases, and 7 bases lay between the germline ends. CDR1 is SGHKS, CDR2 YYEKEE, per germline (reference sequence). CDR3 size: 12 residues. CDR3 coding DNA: TGTGCCAGCAGCGGCCAGGACTATGGCTACACCTTC. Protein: CASSGQDYGYTF.

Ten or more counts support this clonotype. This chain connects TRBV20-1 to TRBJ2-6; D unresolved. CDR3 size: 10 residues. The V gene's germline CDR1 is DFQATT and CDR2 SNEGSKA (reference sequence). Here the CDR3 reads CTTGANVLTF. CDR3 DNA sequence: TGCACCACTGGGGCCAACGTCCTGACTTTC.

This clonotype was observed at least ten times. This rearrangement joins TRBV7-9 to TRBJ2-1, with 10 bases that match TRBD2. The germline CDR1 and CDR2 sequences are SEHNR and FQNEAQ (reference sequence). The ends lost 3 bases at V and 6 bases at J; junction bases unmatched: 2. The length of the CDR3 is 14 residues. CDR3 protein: CASSFSGGPNEQFF. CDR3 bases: TGTGCCAGCAGCTTTAGCGGGGGGCCCAATGAGCAGTTCTTC.

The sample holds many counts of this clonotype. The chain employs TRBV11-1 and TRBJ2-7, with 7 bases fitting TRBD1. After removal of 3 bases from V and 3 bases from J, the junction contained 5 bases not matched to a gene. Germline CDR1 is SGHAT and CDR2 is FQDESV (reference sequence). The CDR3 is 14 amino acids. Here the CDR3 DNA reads TGTGCCAGCAGCTTGACCGGGACAGACTACGAGCAGTACTTC. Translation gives CASSLTGTDYEQYF.